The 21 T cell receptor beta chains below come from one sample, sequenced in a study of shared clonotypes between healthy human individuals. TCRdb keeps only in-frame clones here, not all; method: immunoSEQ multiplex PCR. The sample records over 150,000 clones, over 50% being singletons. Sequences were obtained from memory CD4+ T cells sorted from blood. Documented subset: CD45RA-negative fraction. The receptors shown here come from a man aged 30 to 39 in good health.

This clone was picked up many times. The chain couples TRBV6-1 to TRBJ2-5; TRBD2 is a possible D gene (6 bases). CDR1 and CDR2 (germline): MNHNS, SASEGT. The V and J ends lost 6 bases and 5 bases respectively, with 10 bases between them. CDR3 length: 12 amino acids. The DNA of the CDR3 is TGTGCCAGCAGGACTAGTGCGGAGACCCAGTACTTC. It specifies CASRTSAETQYF.

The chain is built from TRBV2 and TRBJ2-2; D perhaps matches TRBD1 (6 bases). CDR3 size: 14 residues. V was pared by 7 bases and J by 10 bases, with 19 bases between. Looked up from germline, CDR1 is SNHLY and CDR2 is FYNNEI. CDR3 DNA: TGTGCCAGCAACATCCGGCAGGGGTTTGCGGAGCTGTTTTTT. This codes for CASNIRQGFAELFF.

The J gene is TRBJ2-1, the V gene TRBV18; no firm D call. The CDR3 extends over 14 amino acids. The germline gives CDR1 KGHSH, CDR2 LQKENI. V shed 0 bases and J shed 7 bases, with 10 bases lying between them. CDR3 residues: CASSPPAGRNEQFF. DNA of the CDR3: TGTGCCAGCTCACCACCGGCAGGCCGGAATGAGCAGTTCTTC.

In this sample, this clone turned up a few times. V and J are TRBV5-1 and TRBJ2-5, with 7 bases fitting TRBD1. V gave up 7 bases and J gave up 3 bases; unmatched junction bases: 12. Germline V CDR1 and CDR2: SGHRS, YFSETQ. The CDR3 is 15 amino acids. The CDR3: CASHSQQGTKETQYF. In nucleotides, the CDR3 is TGCGCCAGCCACTCCCAACAGGGGACGAAAGAGACCCAGTACTTC.

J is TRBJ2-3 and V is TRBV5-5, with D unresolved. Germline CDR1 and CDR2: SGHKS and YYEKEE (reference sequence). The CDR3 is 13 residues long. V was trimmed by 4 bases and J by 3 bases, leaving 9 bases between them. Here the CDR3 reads CASSLSGTDTQYF. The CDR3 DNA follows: TGTGCCAGCAGCCTGTCAGGAACAGATACGCAGTATTTT.

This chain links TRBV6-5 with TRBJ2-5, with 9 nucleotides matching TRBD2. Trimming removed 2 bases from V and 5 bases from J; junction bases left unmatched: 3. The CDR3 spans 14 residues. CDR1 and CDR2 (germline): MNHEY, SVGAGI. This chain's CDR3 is CASSYLAGMETQYF. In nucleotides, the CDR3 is TGTGCCAGCAGTTACCTAGCGGGAATGGAGACCCAGTACTTC.

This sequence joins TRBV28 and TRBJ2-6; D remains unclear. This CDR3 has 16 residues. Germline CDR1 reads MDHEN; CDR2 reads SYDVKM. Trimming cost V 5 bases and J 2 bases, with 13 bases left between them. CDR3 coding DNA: TGTGCCAGCAGTGCCCCACTGGCAGCTGGGGCCAACGTCCTGACTTTC. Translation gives CASSAPLAAGANVLTF.

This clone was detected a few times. CDR3 protein: CASSYQGQGARNEQFF. The CDR3 nucleotides are TGTGCCAGCAGTTACCAGGGACAGGGGGCGAGGAATGAGCAGTTCTTC. The chain employs TRBV6-6 and TRBJ2-1, with 12 bases aligning to TRBD1. Trimming cost V 2 bases and J 7 bases; bases outside gene matches: 6. There are 16 residues in the CDR3. Germline CDR1 and CDR2: MNHNY and SVGAGI (reference sequence).

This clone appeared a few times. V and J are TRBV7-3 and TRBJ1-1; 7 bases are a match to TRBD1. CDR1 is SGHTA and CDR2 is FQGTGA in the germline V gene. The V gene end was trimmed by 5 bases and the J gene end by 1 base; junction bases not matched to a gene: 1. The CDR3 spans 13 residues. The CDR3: CASSEGANTEAFF. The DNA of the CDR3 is TGTGCCAGCAGCGAGGGGGCGAACACTGAAGCTTTCTTT.

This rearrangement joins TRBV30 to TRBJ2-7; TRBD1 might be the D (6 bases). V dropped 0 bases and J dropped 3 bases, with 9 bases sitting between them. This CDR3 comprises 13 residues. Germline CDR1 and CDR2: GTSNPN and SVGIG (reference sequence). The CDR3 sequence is CAWSVNRVYEQYF. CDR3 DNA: TGTGCCTGGAGTGTAAACAGGGTCTACGAGCAGTACTTC.

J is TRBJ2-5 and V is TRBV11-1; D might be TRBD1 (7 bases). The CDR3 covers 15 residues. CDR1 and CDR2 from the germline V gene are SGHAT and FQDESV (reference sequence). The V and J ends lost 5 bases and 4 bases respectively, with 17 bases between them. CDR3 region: CASSGGTAMIETQYF. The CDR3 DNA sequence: TGTGCCAGCAGCGGAGGGACAGCGATGATAGAGACCCAGTACTTC. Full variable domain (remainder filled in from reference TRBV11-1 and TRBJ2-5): EAEVAQSPRYKITEKSQAVAFWCDPISGHATLYWYRQILGQGPELLVQFQDESVVDDSQLPKDRFSAERLKGVDSTLKIQPAELGDSAMYLCASSGGTAMIETQYFGPGTRLLVL.

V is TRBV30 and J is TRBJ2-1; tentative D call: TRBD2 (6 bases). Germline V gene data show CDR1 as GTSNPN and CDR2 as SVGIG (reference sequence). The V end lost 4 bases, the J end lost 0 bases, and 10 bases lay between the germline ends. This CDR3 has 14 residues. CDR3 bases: TGTGCCTGGATGGCGGGGACCTCCTACAATGAGCAGTTCTTC. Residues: CAWMAGTSYNEQFF.

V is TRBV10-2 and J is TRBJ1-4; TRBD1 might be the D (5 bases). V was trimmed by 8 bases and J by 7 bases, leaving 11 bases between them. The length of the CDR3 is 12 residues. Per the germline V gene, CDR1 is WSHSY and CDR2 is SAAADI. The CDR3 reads CASGGRGEKLFF. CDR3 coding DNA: TGCGCCAGCGGGGGTAGGGGTGAAAAACTGTTTTTT.

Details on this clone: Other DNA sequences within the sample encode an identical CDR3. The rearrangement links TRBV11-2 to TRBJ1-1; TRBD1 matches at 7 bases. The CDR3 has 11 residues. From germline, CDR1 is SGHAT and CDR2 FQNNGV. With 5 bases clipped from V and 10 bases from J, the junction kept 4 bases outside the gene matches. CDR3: CASSQGGGAFF. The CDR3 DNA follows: TGTGCCAGCAGCCAGGGGGGGGGAGCTTTCTTT.

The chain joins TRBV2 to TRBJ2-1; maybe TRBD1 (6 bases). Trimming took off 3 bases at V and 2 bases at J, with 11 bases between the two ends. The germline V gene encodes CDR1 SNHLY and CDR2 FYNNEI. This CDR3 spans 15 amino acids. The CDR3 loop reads CASSELGATYNEQFF. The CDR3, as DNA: TGTGCCAGCAGTGAGTTGGGGGCAACCTACAATGAGCAGTTCTTC.

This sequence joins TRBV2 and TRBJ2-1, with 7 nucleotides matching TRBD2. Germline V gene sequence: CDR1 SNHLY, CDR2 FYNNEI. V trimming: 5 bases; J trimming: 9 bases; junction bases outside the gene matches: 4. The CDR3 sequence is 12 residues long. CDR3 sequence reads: CASSKGGLEQFF. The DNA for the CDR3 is TGTGCCAGCAGTAAGGGAGGGCTTGAGCAGTTCTTC.

CDR3 in amino acids: CASILGSNNEQFF. In DNA form, the CDR3 reads TGTGCCAGCATCCTGGGGTCCAACAATGAGCAGTTCTTC. The rearrangement links TRBV7-2 to TRBJ2-1, with D unresolved. The CDR3 is 13 residues long. Germline V CDR1 and CDR2: SGHTA, FQGNSA. V lost 7 bases to trimming and J lost 5 bases, with 12 bases between them. Full variable domain (outside the CDR3, taken from reference TRBV7-2 and TRBJ2-1): GAGVSQSPSNKVTEKGKDVELRCDPISGHTALYWYRQSLGQGLEFLIYFQGNSAPDKSGLPSDRFSAERTGGSVSTLTIQRTQQEDSAVYLCASILGSNNEQFFGPGTRLTVL.

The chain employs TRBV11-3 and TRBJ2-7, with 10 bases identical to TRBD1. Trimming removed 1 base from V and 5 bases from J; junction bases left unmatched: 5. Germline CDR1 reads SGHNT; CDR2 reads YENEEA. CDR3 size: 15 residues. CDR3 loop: CASSLGGTGAHEQYF. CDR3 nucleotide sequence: TGTGCCAGCAGCTTAGGCGGGACAGGGGCCCACGAGCAGTACTTC.

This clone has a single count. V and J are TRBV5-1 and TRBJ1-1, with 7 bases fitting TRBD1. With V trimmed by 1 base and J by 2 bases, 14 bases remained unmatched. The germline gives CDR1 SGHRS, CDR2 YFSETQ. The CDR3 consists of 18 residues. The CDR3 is CASSLLGWDSRGNTEAFF. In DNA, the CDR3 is TGCGCCAGCAGCTTGCTGGGCTGGGACAGCCGGGGAAACACTGAAGCTTTCTTT.

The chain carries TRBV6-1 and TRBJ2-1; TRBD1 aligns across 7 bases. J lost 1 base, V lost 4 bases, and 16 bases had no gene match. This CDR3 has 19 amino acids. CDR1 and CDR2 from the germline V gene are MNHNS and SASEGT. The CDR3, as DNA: TGTGCCAGCAGTGCTCGGGACAGTATCTATTCGGTTTCCTACAATGAGCAGTTCTTC. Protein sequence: CASSARDSIYSVSYNEQFF.

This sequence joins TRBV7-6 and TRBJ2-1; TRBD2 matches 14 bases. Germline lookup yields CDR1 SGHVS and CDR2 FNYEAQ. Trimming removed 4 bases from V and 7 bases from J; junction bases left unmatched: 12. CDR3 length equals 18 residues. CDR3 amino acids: CASSSPSFRTSGRNEQFF. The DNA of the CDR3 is TGTGCCAGCAGCTCCCCCTCATTTAGGACTAGCGGGAGGAATGAGCAGTTCTTC.